This TCR beta chain is from a study of CD8 T cells in ankylosing spondylitis. General study results and limits: Characteristic of ankylosing spondylitis blood, it appeared, was a TCR beta motif comprising several highly homologous variants. Peripheral blood samples showed relatively rare disease-linked clones, and these clones were CD8+. Some of the motif variants had earlier been found in reactive arthritis patients' fluid and blood. Clones tied to disease were said to be significantly enriched in matched ankylosing spondylitis synovial fluid.

A quantitative 5'-RACE method, one with molecular barcodes, was used to make TCR beta libraries. TCRdb reprocessed the 5' RACE reads with MiXCR, giving one entry per CDR3 protein. The sample has 300,000 to 400,000 distinct CDR3 sequences, about a fifth seen once. In the case of this clonotype: Its matching antigen is unknown.

CDR1 SGHRS and CDR2 YFSETQ come from the germline V gene. The length of the CDR3 is 14 residues. Trimming removed 3 bases from V and 3 bases from J, with 12 bases in between. This clonotype was sampled from a male donor with ankylosing spondylitis. The rearrangement joins TRBV5-1 to TRBJ1-1; D not resolved. Material for sequencing was blood, either unsorted or a sorted T cell fraction (not recorded which). For the CDR3, the DNA is TGCGCCAGCAGCTCGACCGGGGTTTACACTGAAGCTTTCTTT. It codes for CASSSTGVYTEAFF.